Each of the 28 T cell receptor beta chains below was sequenced from the same sample in a study of radiation and T cells in renal cell carcinoma. Profiled with immunoSEQ multiplex PCR; TCRdb holds only in-frame clones, not every one. Seen here are more than 95,000 clones, around 83% observed once, and the top ten hold around 3%. Documented time point: baseline pretreatment blood. Treatment of the sample: 15 Gy SBRT to primary tumor, nephrectomy 4 weeks later. Material: blood, obtained from a patient whose treatment included radiotherapy and nephrectomy. These receptors were collected from a woman aged 60-70 years with renal cell carcinoma.

This clone was detected once. This chain links TRBV15 with TRBJ2-2; D ambiguous. V was trimmed by 1 base and J by 2 bases, leaving 5 bases between them. Germline CDR1 and CDR2: LNHNV and YYDKDF (reference sequence). The CDR3 spans 14 residues. The CDR3 loop is CATSRGGNTGELFF. As DNA, the CDR3 is TGTGCCACCAGCAGAGGCGGAAACACCGGGGAGCTGTTTTTT.

The chain joins TRBV10-3 to TRBJ2-7, with TRBD1 as a possible D gene (6 bases). The CDR3 length is 12 residues. V lost 3 bases to trimming and J lost 6 bases, with 9 bases between them. The germline gives CDR1 ENHRY, CDR2 SYGVKD. In DNA form, the CDR3 reads TGTGCCATCAGTGAACAGGGAGTCGAGCAGTACTTC. Translation gives CAISEQGVEQYF.

The chain employs TRBV6-4 and TRBJ1-5; D is unresolved. Germline CDR1 reads MRHNA; CDR2 reads SNTAGT. This CDR3 is built from 18 residues. V was shortened by 6 bases and J by 0 bases, with 21 bases between the two germline ends. The DNA for the CDR3 is TGTGCCAGCAGCCCCTCCCCCGACGGTCGGGATAGCAATCAGCCCCAGCATTTT. It codes for CASSPSPDGRDSNQPQHF.

The chain uses TRBV4-1 and TRBJ1-1; maybe TRBD1 (5 bases). The V gene lost 3 bases and the J gene lost 2 bases, with 13 bases spanning the gap. Germline assignment: CDR1 MGHRA and CDR2 YSYEKL. This CDR3 comprises 15 residues. The CDR3 is CASSHYGGSNTEAFF. For the CDR3, the DNA is TGCGCCAGCAGCCATTATGGGGGAAGTAACACTGAAGCTTTCTTT.

This clone was seen just once. A junction boundary mismatches the germline segment, possibly from a read error. J is TRBJ2-5 and V is TRBV7-7; TRBD2 might be the D (5 bases). Germline CDR1 and CDR2: SSHAT and FNYEAQ (reference sequence). The CDR3 is 13 residues long. The CDR3 spells CASSLLGQETQYF. In nucleotides, the CDR3 is TGTGCTAGCAGCTTACTAGGGCAAGAGACCCAGTACTTC.

J is TRBJ2-6 and V is TRBV7-3; D remains unclear. V lost 0 bases, J lost 0 bases, and 9 bases lay in between. Germline CDR1 SGHTA, CDR2 FQGTGA. The CDR3 contains 17 residues. The CDR3 nucleotides read TGTGCCAGCAGCTTAACTCGAGTGAGCTCTGGGGCCAACGTCCTGACTTTC. Amino acid sequence: CASSLTRVSSGANVLTF. The whole variable domain, filled in from reference TRBV7-3 and TRBJ2-6, reads GAGVSQTPSNKVTEKGKYVELRCDPISGHTALYWYRQSLGQGPEFLIYFQGTGAADDSGLPNDRFFAVRPEGSVSTLKIQRTERGDSAVYLCASSLTRVSSGANVLTFGAGSRLTVL.

The chain has TRBV7-6 and TRBJ2-7; D is uncertain. The V and J ends lost 1 base and 0 bases respectively, with 4 bases between them. The germline CDR1 and CDR2 sequences are SGHVS and FNYEAQ. This CDR3 spans 13 amino acids. CDR3 in DNA: TGTGCCAGCAGCTTAGACAGCTCCTACGAGCAGTACTTC. Its translation: CASSLDSSYEQYF.

This chain connects TRBV5-1 to TRBJ2-2, with unresolved D. The V gene's germline CDR1 is SGHRS and CDR2 YFSETQ. The CDR3 loop spans 15 amino acids. Trimming cost V 1 base and J 2 bases, with 9 bases left between them. The CDR3: CASSLTPTNTGELFF. DNA for the CDR3: TGCGCCAGCAGCTTGACACCCACAAACACCGGGGAGCTGTTTTTT.

The CDR3, as DNA: TGTGCCAGCAGCTTGGAGGCGGGTCGGAACAATGAGCAGTTCTTC. Translating it yields CASSLEAGRNNEQFF. This rearrangement joins TRBV5-4 to TRBJ2-1, with D tentatively TRBD2 (5 bases). The CDR3 loop spans 15 amino acids. V was clipped by 0 bases and J by 5 bases, with 12 bases between them. Germline assignment: CDR1 SGHNT and CDR2 YYREEE (reference sequence).

The chain is built from TRBV7-9 and TRBJ2-2; D call uncertain. V was clipped by 7 bases and J by 1 base, with 13 bases between them. The CDR3 has 15 residues. Per germline, CDR1 SEHNR and CDR2 FQNEAQ (reference sequence). The CDR3 nucleotides are TGTGCCAGCACCCCGACGGTTGGGAACACCGGGGAGCTGTTTTTT. Protein: CASTPTVGNTGELFF.

The CDR3 spells CASSAQLAGAQETQYF. Written as DNA, the CDR3 is TGTGCCAGCAGCGCCCAACTAGCGGGTGCGCAAGAGACCCAGTACTTC. The chain employs TRBV7-9 and TRBJ2-5, with 9 bases matching TRBD2. Germline V gene lookup returns CDR1 SEHNR and CDR2 FQNEAQ (reference sequence). This CDR3 contains 16 residues. The trim removed 5 bases at V and 2 bases at J, leaving 9 bases unmatched.

This clone came up a few times. The J gene is TRBJ1-1, the V gene TRBV5-8, with no clear D. CDR1 and CDR2 (germline): SGHTS, YDEGEE. This CDR3 has 12 residues. V was clipped by 0 bases and J by 5 bases, with 5 bases between them. The CDR3 coding sequence is TGTGCCAGCAGCTTGGAGTGGACTGAAGCTTTCTTT. This translates into CASSLEWTEAFF.

The J gene is TRBJ2-2, the V gene TRBV7-3; D remains unclear. Germline values: CDR1 SGHTA, CDR2 FQGTGA. The CDR3 loop spans 13 amino acids. V was trimmed by 5 bases and J by 4 bases, leaving 8 bases between them. The CDR3 DNA reads TGTGCCAGCAGCCCCGACTTCACCGGGGAGCTGTTTTTT. It encodes CASSPDFTGELFF.

The V call is TRBV5-5, the J call TRBJ1-2, with 7 bases matching TRBD1. In germline, CDR1 is SGHKS, CDR2 YYEKEE (reference sequence). The J segment lost 2 bases and the V segment lost 0 bases, leaving 4 bases of the junction unmatched. This CDR3 spans 15 amino acids. CDR3 protein: CASSLEVRGNYGYTF. The DNA for the CDR3 is TGTGCCAGCAGCTTGGAAGTCAGGGGGAACTATGGCTACACCTTC.

The chain has TRBV4-3 and TRBJ2-7, with 7 bases lining up with TRBD1. The CDR3 spans 15 residues. Germline V CDR1 and CDR2: LGHNA, YSLEER. V gave up 1 base and J gave up 4 bases; unmatched junction bases: 7. DNA for the CDR3: TGCGCCAGCAGCCAAGGACAGGGCGGGTATTACGAGCAGTACTTC. It specifies CASSQGQGGYYEQYF.

This clone was detected only once. The genes are TRBV9 and TRBJ2-3; 7 bases map to TRBD2. CDR3 length: 16 residues. The ends lost 2 bases at V and 0 bases at J; junction bases unmatched: 6. Germline-derived CDR1 and CDR2 are SGDLS and YYNGEE. The CDR3 here is CASSVIPSGSTDTQYF. The CDR3 DNA follows: TGTGCCAGCAGCGTTATCCCTAGCGGTAGCACAGATACGCAGTATTTT.

The chain recombines TRBV29-1 with TRBJ2-2; D assignment may be TRBD1 or TRBD2 (5 bases each). V was shortened by 7 bases and J by 5 bases, with 14 bases between the two germline ends. The CDR3 spans 13 residues. Germline V CDR1 and CDR2: SQVTM, ANQGSEA. The DNA of the CDR3 is TGCAGCGCTAGGGACGGCTCAACCGGGGAGCTGTTTTTT. Amino acid sequence: CSARDGSTGELFF.

This sequence joins TRBV27 and TRBJ1-5, with D unclear. The CDR3 runs 13 residues. The germline gives CDR1 MNHEY, CDR2 SMNVEV (reference sequence). V was cut by 0 bases and J by 2 bases, with 2 bases left in between. The CDR3 protein is CASSLSRNQPQHF. CDR3 DNA: TGTGCCAGCAGTTTATCACGCAATCAGCCCCAGCATTTT.

The V and J genes are TRBV9 and TRBJ2-1; D is tentatively TRBD1 or TRBD2 (5 bases each). The V and J ends lost 0 bases and 7 bases respectively, with 8 bases between them. CDR1 SGDLS and CDR2 YYNGEE come from the germline V gene. CDR3 size: 13 residues. CDR3 sequence: CASSVVRENEQFF. CDR3 DNA: TGTGCCAGCAGCGTAGTCAGGGAGAATGAGCAGTTCTTC.

This chain links TRBV7-2 with TRBJ2-1; D not certain. Looked up from germline, CDR1 is SGHTA and CDR2 is FQGNSA. The CDR3 is made up of 15 amino acids. The ends were cut back, 2 bases at V and 3 bases at J, with 11 bases in the middle. The CDR3 nucleotides read TGTGCCAGCAGCTTATTGCCAGTCCTCTACAATGAGCAGTTCTTC. Translated, it gives CASSLLPVLYNEQFF.

This sequence joins TRBV11-3 and TRBJ2-7, with 13 bases identical to TRBD2. The germline CDR1 and CDR2 sequences are SGHNT and YENEEA. This CDR3 has 15 residues. The V gene end was trimmed by 5 bases and the J gene end by 6 bases; junction bases not matched to a gene: 7. The CDR3 DNA reads as TGTGCCAGCAGCCCAAGGACTAGCGGGAGAGTCGAGCAGTACTTC. Translation: CASSPRTSGRVEQYF.

The V call is TRBV18, the J call TRBJ1-3; D is perhaps TRBD1 (6 bases). V was pared by 3 bases and J by 0 bases, with 12 bases between. The CDR3 sequence is 16 residues long. Germline V gene sequence: CDR1 KGHSH, CDR2 LQKENI. The CDR3: CASSPQGFGSGNTIYF. CDR3 DNA sequence: TGTGCCAGCTCACCTCAGGGGTTTGGCTCTGGAAACACCATATATTTT.

This clone turned up a few times. V is TRBV11-3 and J is TRBJ2-7; 7 nucleotides agree with TRBD2. The CDR3 length is 14 residues. CDR1 is SGHNT and CDR2 is YENEEA in the germline V gene. V lost 1 base and J lost 3; bases outside the gene matches: 3. The CDR3 DNA is TGTGCCAGCAGCTTAGCGTCTAGCGGCTACGAGCAGTACTTC. Translation: CASSLASSGYEQYF.

The chain carries TRBV27 and TRBJ1-4; D is unresolved. Germline V lookup: CDR1 MNHEY, CDR2 SMNVEV (reference sequence). Trimming removed 0 bases at V and 8 bases at J, with 7 bases between. The CDR3 length is 13 residues. CDR3 DNA sequence: TGTGCCAGCAGTTTATCACCCTACGAAAAACTGTTTTTT. Translating gives CASSLSPYEKLFF.

The V call is TRBV27, the J call TRBJ2-7, with 9 bases fitting TRBD1. CDR3 length: 13 residues. The germline gives CDR1 MNHEY, CDR2 SMNVEV (reference sequence). The J segment lost 6 bases and the V segment lost 9 bases, leaving 9 bases of the junction unmatched. The CDR3 DNA is TGTGCCAGTACCCCCGGGACAGGGCTCGAGCAGTACTTC. Protein sequence: CASTPGTGLEQYF.

The chain combines TRBV27 with TRBJ1-1; 8 bases map to TRBD1. CDR1 is MNHEY and CDR2 is SMNVEV in the germline V gene (reference sequence). The CDR3 runs to 13 residues. The V and J ends lost 8 bases and 3 bases, in that order; junction bases with no gene match: 5. The CDR3 is CASRGQGDTEAFF. In nucleotides, the CDR3 is TGTGCCAGCCGAGGACAGGGTGACACTGAAGCTTTCTTT.

The chain uses TRBV29-1 and TRBJ1-2; 10 bases fit TRBD1. V shed 4 bases and J 4 bases; nucleotides not matched to a gene: 9. CDR3 size: 15 residues. CDR1 is SQVTM and CDR2 is ANQGSEA in the germline V gene. This CDR3 is CSVGAWDRGSYGYTF. In DNA, the CDR3 is TGCAGCGTTGGGGCTTGGGACAGGGGAAGCTATGGCTACACCTTC. The variable domain in full, with the rest retrieved from reference TRBV29-1 and TRBJ1-2, is SAVISQKPSRDICQRGTSLTIQCQVDSQVTMMFWYRQQPGQSLTLIATANQGSEATYESGFVIDKFPISRPNLTFSTLTVSNMSPEDSSIYLCSVGAWDRGSYGYTFGSGTRLTVV.

This rearrangement joins TRBV6-1 to TRBJ1-5; D remains unclear. Germline V gives CDR1 MNHNS, CDR2 SASEGT. Between the trimmed V and J ends, which lost 3 bases and 5 bases, there was a span of 11 bases. The CDR3 runs to 14 residues. Written as DNA, the CDR3 is TGTGCCAGCAGTGATTCGGACGCTTATCAGCCCCAGCATTTT. Amino acids: CASSDSDAYQPQHF.